Listed here are 27 T cell receptor beta chains from one sample, sequenced in a study of blood T cells in healthy people across ages. Primers used in a second PCR of about 7 to 12 cycles were a sample-barcoded 5' primer and a J-beta primer mix. TCRdb redid the calling of the 5' RACE reads with MiXCR, one entry per CDR3 protein. The sample comprises about 1.5 million distinct CDR3 sequences, 35% to 45% of which are singletons, and about 4% rests with the top ten. The sample comprised blood. Source of these receptors: a woman aged 18-29 years in good health.

This clonotype was seen a few times. This chain uses TRBV20-1 with TRBJ1-5, with no clear D. There are 13 residues in the CDR3. Germline V gene sequence: CDR1 DFQATT, CDR2 SNEGSKA (reference sequence). The V end lost 8 bases, the J end lost 5 bases, and 16 bases lay between the germline ends. In nucleotides, the CDR3 is TGCAGTCAAGGAAGGCAGAATGATCAGCCCCAGCATTTT. Amino acids: CSQGRQNDQPQHF.

V and J are TRBV6-1 and TRBJ1-2; no clear D. Germline CDR1 is MNHNS and CDR2 is SASEGT. CDR3 length: 13 residues. The ends were cut back, 0 bases at V and 6 bases at J, with 8 bases in the middle. The DNA for the CDR3 is TGTGCCAGCAGTGAAGCGCTAGGGAATGGCTACACCTTC. Residues: CASSEALGNGYTF.

V is TRBV4-1 and J is TRBJ2-1; TRBD2 matches at 11 bases. CDR1 and CDR2 (germline): MGHRA, YSYEKL. The CDR3 consists of 17 residues. The V gene end was trimmed by 3 bases and the J gene end by 0 bases; junction bases not matched to a gene: 4. The CDR3 is CASSHRLAGISYNEQFF. Written as DNA, the CDR3 is TGCGCCAGCAGCCATCGACTAGCGGGGATCTCCTACAATGAGCAGTTCTTC.

The chain couples TRBV2 to TRBJ2-5, with a weak D call TRBD2 (5 bases). Germline V gene lookup returns CDR1 SNHLY and CDR2 FYNNEI. The CDR3 consists of 13 residues. The germline V and J ends were trimmed by 3 bases and 6 bases, with 11 bases remaining between them. For the CDR3, the DNA is TGTGCCAGCAGTGACTCCAGACTACAGACCCAGTACTTC. It is translated as CASSDSRLQTQYF.

This clonotype was counted many times. This chain joins TRBV20-1 and TRBJ1-2, with a tentative D call TRBD1 (6 bases). The CDR3 has 13 amino acids. Germline V CDR1 and CDR2: DFQATT, SNEGSKA (reference sequence). Trimming left V 6 bases short and J 0 bases short, with 11 bases between. The CDR3 DNA is TGCAGTGCCGACGGACAGCCTAACTATGGCTACACCTTC. Translated: CSADGQPNYGYTF.

The chain recombines TRBV5-6 with TRBJ2-3; TRBD2 agrees at 8 bases. The CDR3 covers 15 residues. V shed 4 bases and J 6 bases; nucleotides not matched to a gene: 10. Germline values: CDR1 SGHDT, CDR2 YYEEEE. This chain's CDR3 is CASSPIGTRFDTQYF. The CDR3 coding sequence is TGTGCCAGCAGCCCAATCGGGACTAGGTTCGATACGCAGTATTTT.

V is TRBV6-1 and J is TRBJ2-3, with 11 bases matching TRBD1. The CDR3 covers 15 residues. In germline, CDR1 is MNHNS, CDR2 SASEGT. J lost 4 bases, V lost 7 bases, and 7 bases had no gene match. The CDR3: CASMRTGGFSDTQYF. The DNA of the CDR3 is TGTGCCAGCATGAGGACAGGGGGCTTCTCAGATACGCAGTATTTT.

This clonotype was counted only a few times. J is TRBJ2-7 and V is TRBV5-1; tentative D call: TRBD1 (6 bases). The CDR3 loop spans 14 amino acids. The germline V gene has CDR1 SGHRS and CDR2 YFSETQ. With 0 bases removed from V and 7 bases from J, the gap between germline ends came to 14 bases. Written as DNA, the CDR3 is TGCGCCAGCAGCTTGGGAGCCCAGGGGAATGAGCAGTACTTC. This encodes CASSLGAQGNEQYF.

The CDR3 nucleotides are TGTGCCAGCAGTCGCGGGACAGCTAATGGCTACACCTTC. This sequence encodes CASSRGTANGYTF. The V and J genes are TRBV3-1 and TRBJ1-2; 7 bases fit TRBD1. Trimming removed 6 bases from V and 6 bases from J; junction bases left unmatched: 7. The germline gives CDR1 LGHDT, CDR2 YNNKEL (reference sequence). The CDR3 runs 13 residues.

This clonotype has just a few counts. This chain uses TRBV4-1 with TRBJ1-5; 8 bases map to TRBD1. Germline CDR1 MGHRA, CDR2 YSYEKL. The CDR3 loop spans 16 amino acids. After removal of 0 bases from V and 7 bases from J, the junction contained 8 bases not matched to a gene. The CDR3 region is CASSQDSDRGQQPQHF. DNA of the CDR3: TGCGCCAGCAGCCAAGATAGTGACAGGGGCCAACAGCCCCAGCATTTT.

The rearrangement joins TRBV12-3 or TRBV12-4 to TRBJ1-5, with TRBD1 matching over 8 bases. This CDR3 is built from 15 residues. J lost 6 bases, V lost 6 bases, and 10 bases had no gene match. The CDR3 region has the DNA TGTGCCAGCAGCCCACGCGGACAGGGCGCTCAGCCCCAGCATTTT. Amino acid sequence: CASSPRGQGAQPQHF.

This chain uses TRBV18 with TRBJ2-7; D may be TRBD2 (5 bases). Trimming took off 3 bases at V and 7 bases at J, with 16 bases between the two ends. Germline CDR1 reads KGHSH; CDR2 reads LQKENI. The CDR3 runs 14 residues. CDR3 sequence: CASSPRASHNEQYF. For the CDR3, the DNA is TGTGCCAGCTCACCGAGGGCCAGTCACAATGAGCAGTACTTC.

This clonotype was seen only a few times. The chain has TRBV6-6 and TRBJ1-5; D is unclear. The CDR3 has 12 residues. The V end was cut by 2 bases, the J end by 3 bases, with 2 bases between. CDR1 MNHNY and CDR2 SVGAGI come from the germline V gene (reference sequence). In DNA form, the CDR3 reads TGTGCCAGCAGTTACGCCAATCAGCCCCAGCATTTT. Translating gives CASSYANQPQHF.

This clonotype turned up a few times. The gene calls are TRBV28 and TRBJ2-3; possibly TRBD2 for D (6 bases). Germline V gene data show CDR1 as MDHEN and CDR2 as SYDVKM. V was cut by 4 bases and J by 8 bases, with 16 bases left in between. The CDR3 is made up of 14 amino acids. CDR3 in amino acids: CASSSSTSFVTQYF. The CDR3 DNA reads as TGTGCCAGCAGTTCAAGCACTAGCTTCGTTACGCAGTATTTT.

This clonotype was seen more than once but under ten times. The V call is TRBV12-3 or TRBV12-4, the J call TRBJ2-3, with D maybe TRBD1 (6 bases). The CDR3 consists of 14 residues. V dropped 3 bases and J dropped 4 bases, with 11 bases sitting between them. CDR3 protein: CASSLWQGSDTQYF. The CDR3 bases are TGTGCCAGCAGTTTGTGGCAGGGGTCAGATACGCAGTATTTT.

This clonotype was counted a few times. This chain joins TRBV20-1 and TRBJ1-2, with unresolved D. The CDR3 covers 13 residues. Per germline, CDR1 DFQATT and CDR2 SNEGSKA (reference sequence). V was trimmed by 2 bases and J by 0 bases, leaving 7 bases between them. The CDR3 sequence: CSARLRANYGYTF. CDR3 DNA sequence: TGCAGTGCTAGACTCAGAGCTAACTATGGCTACACCTTC.

The J gene is TRBJ1-2, the V gene TRBV20-1; 8 bases are shared with TRBD1. Looked up from germline, CDR1 is DFQATT and CDR2 is SNEGSKA (reference sequence). J gave up 1 base and V 5 bases, and 3 bases lay outside the gene matches. CDR3 length equals 13 residues. CDR3 in amino acids: CSALDRDNYGYTF. DNA of the CDR3: TGCAGTGCTTTGGACAGGGATAACTATGGCTACACCTTC.

The chain carries TRBV7-2 and TRBJ2-5; TRBD2 aligns across 10 bases. The ends lost 4 bases at V and 11 bases at J; junction bases unmatched: 13. Germline CDR1 and CDR2: SGHTA and FQGNSA. The CDR3 has 15 residues. The CDR3 loop is CASSSTSGYYNEQYF. CDR3 DNA: TGTGCCAGCAGCTCGACTAGCGGGTACTACAATGAGCAGTACTTC.

A few counts support this clonotype. The chain has TRBV20-1 and TRBJ1-5; the match to TRBD1 covers 8 bases. V dropped 6 bases and J dropped 3; count of bases not matched to a gene: 7. This CDR3 region has 14 residues. Germline V gene lookup returns CDR1 DFQATT and CDR2 SNEGSKA (reference sequence). CDR3 residues: CSARDRLNNQPQHF. As DNA, the CDR3 is TGCAGTGCCAGGGACAGGCTCAACAATCAGCCCCAGCATTTT.

This clonotype came up a few times. This rearrangement joins TRBV20-1 to TRBJ1-4, with D unresolved. This CDR3 is built from 15 residues. Trimming removed 0 bases at V and 8 bases at J, with 16 bases between. CDR1 and CDR2 from the germline V gene are DFQATT and SNEGSKA (reference sequence). The CDR3 bases are TGCAGTGCTAGAGATCCTTGGCTGGGAGGGGAAAAACTGTTTTTT. It encodes CSARDPWLGGEKLFF.

The chain recombines TRBV27 with TRBJ2-3; D not resolved. The CDR3 is 15 residues long. Trimming pared 5 bases from V and 2 bases from J, leaving 14 bases between. Germline lookup yields CDR1 MNHEY and CDR2 SMNVEV (reference sequence). CDR3: CASSIVTPNTDTQYF. DNA for the CDR3: TGTGCCAGCAGTATTGTAACCCCAAACACAGATACGCAGTATTTT.

The gene calls are TRBV29-1 and TRBJ2-5; 11 bases line up with TRBD2. Germline trimming cut 7 bases from V and 5 bases from J; bases unmatched to any gene: 9. The CDR3 has 14 amino acids. The germline V gene encodes CDR1 SQVTM and CDR2 ANQGSEA. The CDR3 here is CSARTSGRVETQYF. The CDR3 DNA follows: TGCAGCGCCAGGACTAGCGGGCGGGTTGAGACCCAGTACTTC.

This clonotype was counted only a few times. The V and J genes are TRBV4-3 and TRBJ2-6; D unclear. CDR1 is LGHNA, CDR2 YSLEER, per germline. V was pared by 0 bases and J by 0 bases, with 12 bases between. The CDR3 runs to 18 residues. CDR3: CASSQDHLGVSGANVLTF. DNA for the CDR3: TGCGCCAGCAGCCAAGACCACCTTGGGGTCTCTGGGGCCAACGTCCTGACTTTC.

This clonotype was counted between two and nine times. The J gene is TRBJ2-7, the V gene TRBV29-1; no clear D. This CDR3 has 14 residues. The V gene lost 8 bases and the J gene lost 7 bases, with 24 bases spanning the gap. CDR1 is SQVTM, CDR2 ANQGSEA, per germline. The CDR3: CSSSMYHSYNEQYF. The CDR3 region has the DNA TGCAGCTCCTCTATGTATCATTCCTACAATGAGCAGTACTTC.

The CDR3 here is CASSQDRGLSNQPQHF. The CDR3 nucleotides are TGTGCCAGCAGTCAGGACAGGGGGCTTAGCAATCAGCCCCAGCATTTT. V gene TRBV6-6 combines with J gene TRBJ1-5; TRBD1 agrees at 11 bases. There are 16 residues in the CDR3. Germline CDR1 reads MNHNY; CDR2 reads SVGAGI (reference sequence). V shed 5 bases and J 0 bases; nucleotides not matched to a gene: 3.

The genes are TRBV12-5 and TRBJ2-1; D gene ambiguous. The CDR3 is 14 amino acids. Germline CDR1 is LGHNT and CDR2 is FRNRAP. V shed 0 bases and J shed 2 bases, with 5 bases lying between them. CDR3 amino acids: CASGLVAPYNEQFF. CDR3 nucleotide sequence: TGTGCTAGTGGTTTGGTAGCACCCTACAATGAGCAGTTCTTC.

Details on this clonotype: It may be a read error: a sequence one base away is much more abundant. The chain uses TRBV7-8 and TRBJ2-1; a weak D match, TRBD2 (5 bases). The J call may be wrong; the DNA end is better matched by TRBJ2-7. The CDR3 totals 19 residues. Germline values: CDR1 SGHVS, CDR2 FQNEAQ. CDR3 nucleotides: TGTGCCAGCAGCTCCCGTGGACGGTCGGGGAACCACTCCTACAATGAGCAGTACTTC. Translating it yields CASSSRGRSGNHSYNEQYF.